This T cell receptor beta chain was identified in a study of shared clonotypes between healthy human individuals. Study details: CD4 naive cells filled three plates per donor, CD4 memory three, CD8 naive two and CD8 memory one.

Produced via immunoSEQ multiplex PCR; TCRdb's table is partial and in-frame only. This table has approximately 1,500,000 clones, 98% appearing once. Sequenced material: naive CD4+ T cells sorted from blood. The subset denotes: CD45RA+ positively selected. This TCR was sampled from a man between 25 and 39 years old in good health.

This chain's CDR3 is CASSYPGGRGYTF. CDR3 in DNA: TGTGCCAGCAGCTACCCGGGGGGTCGCGGCTACACCTTC. The rearrangement uses TRBV5-5 and TRBJ1-2, with D perhaps TRBD1 (5 bases). The V gene lost 3 bases and the J gene lost 8 bases, with 14 bases spanning the gap. The CDR3 consists of 13 residues. From germline, CDR1 is SGHKS and CDR2 YYEKEE (reference sequence).